The 6 T cell receptor beta chains listed next were all sequenced from one sample in a study of CD8+ T cells in alopecia areata. Sequencing relied on a cDNA template that was reverse transcribed from extracted RNA. Sequencing used immunoSEQ multiplex PCR; TCRdb keeps in-frame clones, though not all of them. The table has about 130,000 clones, roughly 58% seen once. The sample in question was CD4+ T cells sorted from blood, obtained at week 0. The source is a human donor with alopecia areata.

This rearrangement joins TRBV4-3 to TRBJ2-4, with no clear D. The V end was cut by 0 bases, the J end by 0 bases, with 12 bases between. The CDR3 extends over 17 amino acids. The germline gives CDR1 LGHNA, CDR2 YSLEER. Here the CDR3 DNA reads TGCGCCAGCAGCCAAGAATCGACCAGTCTAGCCAAAAACATTCAGTACTTC. This translates into CASSQESTSLAKNIQYF.

This chain links TRBV6-5 with TRBJ1-2, with 9 bases identical to TRBD1. The V gene end was trimmed by 4 bases and the J gene end by 11 bases; junction bases not matched to a gene: 2. Looked up from germline, CDR1 is MNHEY and CDR2 is SVGAGI. This CDR3 has 11 amino acids. The DNA for the CDR3 is TGTGCCAGCAGTTGGGACAGGGTGTACACCTTC. Protein sequence: CASSWDRVYTF.

V usage is TRBV5-1 and J usage is TRBJ1-6; the D gene is possibly TRBD1 (5 bases). The CDR3 covers 15 residues. V was shortened by 4 bases and J by 7 bases, with 15 bases between the two germline ends. The germline gives CDR1 SGHRS, CDR2 YFSETQ. The CDR3 region is CASSTGPPQNSPLHF. The CDR3 DNA reads as TGCGCCAGCAGCACAGGACCCCCGCAGAATTCACCCCTCCACTTT.

This clone was observed a few times. The V and J genes are TRBV14 and TRBJ2-5; D is unclear. The J call may be faulty, since TRBJ2-7 better matches the DNA end. Germline lookup yields CDR1 SGHDN and CDR2 FVKESK. CDR3 length: 15 residues. The DNA of the CDR3 is TGTGCCAGCAGCCAAGATCAGGCCAGAACCTACGAGCAGTACTTC. It translates to CASSQDQARTYEQYF.

This clone was seen just once. The chain couples TRBV10-3 to TRBJ1-1, with D possibly TRBD1 on 6 matching bases. V was clipped by 6 bases and J by 2 bases, with 10 bases between them. Germline CDR1 is ENHRY and CDR2 is SYGVKD. This CDR3 spans 13 amino acids. CDR3 coding DNA: TGTGCCATCAGGAGGGGGGAAAACACTGAAGCTTTCTTT. It specifies CAIRRGENTEAFF.

In its sample, this clone was seen a few times. The J gene is TRBJ1-6, the V gene TRBV27; TRBD1 aligns across 11 bases. The CDR3 is 14 residues long. Germline loops: CDR1 MNHEY, CDR2 SMNVEV (reference sequence). Trimming at V came to 4 bases and at J to 9 bases, leaving 2 bases not matched to a gene. CDR3 residues: CASSWTGGFSPLHF. The CDR3 nucleotides are TGTGCCAGCAGTTGGACAGGGGGCTTTTCACCCCTCCACTTT.